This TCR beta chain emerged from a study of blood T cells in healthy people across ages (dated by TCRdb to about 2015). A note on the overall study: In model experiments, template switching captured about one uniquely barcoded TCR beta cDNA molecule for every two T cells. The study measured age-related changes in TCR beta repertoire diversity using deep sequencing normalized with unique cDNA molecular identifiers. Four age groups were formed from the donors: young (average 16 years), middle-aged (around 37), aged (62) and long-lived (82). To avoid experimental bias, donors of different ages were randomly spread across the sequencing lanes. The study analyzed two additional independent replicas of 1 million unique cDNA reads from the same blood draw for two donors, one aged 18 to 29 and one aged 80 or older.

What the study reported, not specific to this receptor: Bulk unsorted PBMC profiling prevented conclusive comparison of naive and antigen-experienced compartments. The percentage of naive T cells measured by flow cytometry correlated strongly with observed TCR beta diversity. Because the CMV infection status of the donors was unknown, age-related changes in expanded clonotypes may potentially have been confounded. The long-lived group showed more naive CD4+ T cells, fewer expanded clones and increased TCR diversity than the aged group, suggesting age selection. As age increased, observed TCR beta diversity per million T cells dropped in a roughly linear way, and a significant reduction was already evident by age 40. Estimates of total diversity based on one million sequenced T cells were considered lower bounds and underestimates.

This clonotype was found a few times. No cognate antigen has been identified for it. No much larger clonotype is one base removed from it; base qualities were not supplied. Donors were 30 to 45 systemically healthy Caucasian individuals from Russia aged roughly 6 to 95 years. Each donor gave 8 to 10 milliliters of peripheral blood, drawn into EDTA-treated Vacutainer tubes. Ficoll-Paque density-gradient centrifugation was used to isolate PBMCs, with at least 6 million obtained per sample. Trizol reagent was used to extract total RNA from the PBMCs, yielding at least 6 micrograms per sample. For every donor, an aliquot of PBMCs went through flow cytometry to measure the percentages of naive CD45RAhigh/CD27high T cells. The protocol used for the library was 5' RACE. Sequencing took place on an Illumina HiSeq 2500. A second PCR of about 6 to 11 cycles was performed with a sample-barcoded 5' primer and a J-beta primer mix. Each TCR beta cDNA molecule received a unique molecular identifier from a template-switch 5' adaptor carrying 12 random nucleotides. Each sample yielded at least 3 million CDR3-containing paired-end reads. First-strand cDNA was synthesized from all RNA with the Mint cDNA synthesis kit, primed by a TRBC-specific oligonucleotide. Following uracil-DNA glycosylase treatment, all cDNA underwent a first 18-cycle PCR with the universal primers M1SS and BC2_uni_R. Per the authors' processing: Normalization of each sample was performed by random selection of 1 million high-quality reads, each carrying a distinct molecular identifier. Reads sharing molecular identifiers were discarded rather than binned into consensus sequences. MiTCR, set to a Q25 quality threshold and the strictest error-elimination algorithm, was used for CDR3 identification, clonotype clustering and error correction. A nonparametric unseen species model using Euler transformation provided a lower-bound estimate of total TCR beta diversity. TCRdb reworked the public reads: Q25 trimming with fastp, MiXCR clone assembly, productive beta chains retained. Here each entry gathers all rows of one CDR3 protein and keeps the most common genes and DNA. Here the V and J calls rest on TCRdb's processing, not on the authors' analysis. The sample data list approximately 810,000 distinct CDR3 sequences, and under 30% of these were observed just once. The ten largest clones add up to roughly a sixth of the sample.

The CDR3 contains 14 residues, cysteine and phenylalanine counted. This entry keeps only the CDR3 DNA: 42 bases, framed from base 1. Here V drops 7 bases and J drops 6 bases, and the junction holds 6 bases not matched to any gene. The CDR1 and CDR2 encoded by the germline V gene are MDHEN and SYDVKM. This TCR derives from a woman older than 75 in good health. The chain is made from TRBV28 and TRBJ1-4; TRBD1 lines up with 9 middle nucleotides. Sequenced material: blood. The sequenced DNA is TGTGCCAGCATTCCCACAGGGGGCGATGAAAAACTGTTTTTT. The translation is CASIPTGGDEKLFF.